Below are 4 T cell receptor beta chains sequenced from a single sample in a study of shared clonotypes between healthy human individuals. The repertoire was sequenced with immunoSEQ multiplex PCR; TCRdb's copy has only in-frame clones and lacks some. The sample shows about half a million clones, roughly 78% of them seen only once. Material for sequencing was PBMCs. The receptors stem from a woman aged 40 to 50 in good health. Some clones in this sample may be carry-over from other donors' samples.

The rearrangement links TRBV28 to TRBJ1-2, with D maybe TRBD1 (5 bases). Germline CDR1 is MDHEN and CDR2 is SYDVKM. V was pared by 5 bases and J by 1 base, with 14 bases between. CDR3 length equals 15 residues. As DNA, the CDR3 is TGTGCCAGCAGTCCCCCCGACAGTTATAACTATGGCTACACCTTC. Amino acids: CASSPPDSYNYGYTF.

This clone has only a few counts. The V gene is TRBV6-1, the J gene TRBJ1-1; no definite D call. V dropped 4 bases and J dropped 1 base, with 10 bases sitting between them. The CDR3 has 14 residues. Germline CDR1 reads MNHNS; CDR2 reads SASEGT. CDR3 amino acids: CASSAYDQNTEAFF. Here the CDR3 DNA reads TGTGCCAGCAGTGCCTACGATCAGAACACTGAAGCTTTCTTT.

This clone occurred a few times. The rearrangement links TRBV7-6 to TRBJ2-1; 9 bases align to TRBD2. Germline assignment: CDR1 SGHVS and CDR2 FNYEAQ. V gave up 5 bases and J gave up 5 bases; unmatched junction bases: 7. CDR3 length: 15 residues. The CDR3: CASSKIAGANNEQFF. In DNA, the CDR3 is TGTGCCAGCAGCAAAATAGCGGGAGCGAACAATGAGCAGTTCTTC.

V is TRBV27 and J is TRBJ1-5; D perhaps matches TRBD1 (5 bases). V was pared by 5 bases and J by 6 bases, with 14 bases between. CDR1 is MNHEY, CDR2 SMNVEV, per germline (reference sequence). The CDR3 loop spans 14 amino acids. For the CDR3, the DNA is TGTGCCAGCAGTATAATAGGGGTGGGTCAGCCCCAGCATTTT. Its protein product is CASSIIGVGQPQHF.